This T cell receptor (beta chain) was sequenced during a study of cytomegalovirus exposure and HLA in healthy donors. The PCR used 60 Vbeta and 13 Jbeta primers. Assay used: immunoSEQ multiplex PCR; TCRdb lists only in-frame clones, some missing. The sample has some 190,000 clones, 65% to 80% seen once; the top ten hold about 5%. The V gene lost 6 bases and the J gene lost 9 bases, with 24 bases spanning the gap. Per germline, CDR1 SGHVS and CDR2 FQNEAQ. The CDR3 totals 16 residues. The chain recombines TRBV7-8 with TRBJ2-1, with D possibly matching TRBD2 (7 bases). Sequenced input: PBMCs. The sequence was obtained from a young man in good health and CMV-seropositive. The CDR3 reads CASSTFPGGVSFEQFF. The DNA of the CDR3 is TGTGCCAGCAGTACGTTCCCGGGGGGCGTAAGTTTTGAGCAGTTCTTC.